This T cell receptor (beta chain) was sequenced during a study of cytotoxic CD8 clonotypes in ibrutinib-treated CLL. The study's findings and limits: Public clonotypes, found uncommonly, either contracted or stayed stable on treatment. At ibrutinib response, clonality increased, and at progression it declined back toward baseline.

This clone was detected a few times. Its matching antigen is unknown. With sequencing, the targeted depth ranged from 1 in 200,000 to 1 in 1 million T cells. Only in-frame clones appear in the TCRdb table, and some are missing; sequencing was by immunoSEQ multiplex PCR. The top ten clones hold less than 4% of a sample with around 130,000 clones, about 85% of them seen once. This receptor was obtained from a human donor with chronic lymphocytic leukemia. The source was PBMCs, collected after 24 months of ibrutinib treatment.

As DNA, the CDR3 is TGTGCCAGCAGCTTCTTGGGGGGAGGCGGGGAGCTGTTTTTT. Translating gives CASSFLGGGGELFF. The chain is built from TRBV7-2 and TRBJ2-2, with TRBD2 as a possible D gene (6 bases). V was clipped by 3 bases and J by 7 bases, with 12 bases between them. CDR1 and CDR2 (germline): SGHTA, FQGNSA. The CDR3 is made up of 14 amino acids. The whole variable domain, filled in from reference TRBV7-2 and TRBJ2-2, reads GAGVSQSPSNKVTEKGKDVELRCDPISGHTALYWYRQSLGQGLEFLIYFQGNSAPDKSGLPSDRFSAERTGGSVSTLTIQRTQQEDSAVYLCASSFLGGGGELFFGEGSRLTVL.